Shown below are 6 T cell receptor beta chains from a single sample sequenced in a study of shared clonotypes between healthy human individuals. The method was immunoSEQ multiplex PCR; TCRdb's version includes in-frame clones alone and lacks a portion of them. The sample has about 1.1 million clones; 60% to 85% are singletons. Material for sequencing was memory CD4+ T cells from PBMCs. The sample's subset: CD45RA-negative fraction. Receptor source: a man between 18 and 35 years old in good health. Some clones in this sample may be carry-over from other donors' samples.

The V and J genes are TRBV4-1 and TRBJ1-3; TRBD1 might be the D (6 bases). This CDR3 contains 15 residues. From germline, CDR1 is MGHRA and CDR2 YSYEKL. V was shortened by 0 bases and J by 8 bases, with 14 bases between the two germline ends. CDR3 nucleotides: TGCGCCAGCAGCCAAGATCGGGACAAGCCATACACCATATATTTT. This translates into CASSQDRDKPYTIYF.

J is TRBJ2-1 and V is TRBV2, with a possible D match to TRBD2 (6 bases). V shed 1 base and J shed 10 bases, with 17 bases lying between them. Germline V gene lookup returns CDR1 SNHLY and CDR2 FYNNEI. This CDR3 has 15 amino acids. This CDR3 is CASSEVGAGEGEQFF. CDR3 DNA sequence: TGTGCCAGCAGTGAAGTGGGAGCGGGTGAGGGGGAGCAGTTCTTC.

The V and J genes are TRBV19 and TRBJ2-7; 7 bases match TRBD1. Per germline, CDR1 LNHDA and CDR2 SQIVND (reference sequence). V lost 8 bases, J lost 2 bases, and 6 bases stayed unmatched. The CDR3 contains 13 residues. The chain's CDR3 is CASGGQRTYEQYF. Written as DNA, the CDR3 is TGTGCCAGTGGGGGACAGAGGACCTACGAGCAGTACTTC.

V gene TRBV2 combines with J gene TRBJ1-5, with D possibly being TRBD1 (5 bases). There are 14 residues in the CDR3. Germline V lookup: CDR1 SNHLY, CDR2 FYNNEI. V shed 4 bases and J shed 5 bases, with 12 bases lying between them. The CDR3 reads CASSGQGGYQPQHF. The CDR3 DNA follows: TGTGCCAGCAGTGGGCAGGGCGGGTATCAGCCCCAGCATTTT.

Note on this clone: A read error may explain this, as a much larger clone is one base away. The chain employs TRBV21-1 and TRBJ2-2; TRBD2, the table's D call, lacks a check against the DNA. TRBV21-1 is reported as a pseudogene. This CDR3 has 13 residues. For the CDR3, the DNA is TGTGCCAGCAGCAAACTGAACACCGGGGAGCTGTTTTTT. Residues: CASSKLNTGELFF.

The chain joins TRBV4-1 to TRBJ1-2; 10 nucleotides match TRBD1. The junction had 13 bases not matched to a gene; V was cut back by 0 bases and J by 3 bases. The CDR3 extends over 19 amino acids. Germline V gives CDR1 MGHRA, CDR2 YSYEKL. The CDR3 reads CASSQESLRGQGEDYGYTF. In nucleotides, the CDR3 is TGCGCCAGCAGCCAAGAATCCCTCCGAGGACAGGGGGAGGACTATGGCTACACCTTC.